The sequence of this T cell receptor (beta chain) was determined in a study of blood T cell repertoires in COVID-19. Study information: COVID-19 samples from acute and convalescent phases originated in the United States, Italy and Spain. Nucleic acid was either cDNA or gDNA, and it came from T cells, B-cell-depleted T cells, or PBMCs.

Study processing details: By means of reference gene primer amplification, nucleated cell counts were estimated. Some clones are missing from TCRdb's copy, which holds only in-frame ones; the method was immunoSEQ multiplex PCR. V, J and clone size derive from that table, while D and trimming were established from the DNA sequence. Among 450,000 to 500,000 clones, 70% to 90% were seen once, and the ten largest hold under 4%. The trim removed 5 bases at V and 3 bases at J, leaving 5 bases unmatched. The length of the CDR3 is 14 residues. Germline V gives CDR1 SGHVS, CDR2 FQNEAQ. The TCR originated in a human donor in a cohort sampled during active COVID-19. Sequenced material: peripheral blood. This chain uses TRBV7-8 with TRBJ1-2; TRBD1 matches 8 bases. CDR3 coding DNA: TGTGCCAGCAGCCTGGACAGGGTTTACTATGGCTACACCTTC. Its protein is CASSLDRVYYGYTF. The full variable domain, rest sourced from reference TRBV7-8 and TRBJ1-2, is GAGVSQSPRYKVAKRGQDVALRCDPISGHVSLFWYQQALGQGPEFLTYFQNEAQLDKSGLPSDRFFAERPEGSVSTLKIQRTQQEDSAVYLCASSLDRVYYGYTFGSGTRLTVV.